These 27 T cell receptor beta chains share one sample of origin, sequenced in a study of T cell responses to AZD1222 COVID-19 vaccine (dated by TCRdb to about 2021). The time point label of this sample denotes: baseline before first vaccination. The protocol used for the library was the immunoSEQ multiplex PCR assay. Held by TCRdb, this immuneACCESS table contains in-frame sequences only and omits some clones. Under half of the omission traces to an unresolved V gene where checked; the cause of the rest is unknown. Present in this sample are 150,000 to 200,000 clones, roughly 92% of which were seen just once. About 2.8% of the sample goes to the ten largest clones. Sample: peripheral blood, taken on day 0 of AZD1222 vaccination. The receptors stem from an adult in good health.

The J gene is TRBJ2-7, the V gene TRBV14; 8 bases agree with TRBD2. This CDR3 comprises 14 residues. CDR1 is SGHDN and CDR2 is FVKESK in the germline V gene. Germline trimming cut 4 bases from V and 2 bases from J; bases unmatched to any gene: 4. The CDR3 is CASSPPGGTYEQYF. The CDR3 nucleotides are TGTGCCAGCAGCCCCCCGGGGGGGACCTACGAGCAGTACTTC.

This clone came up once. This rearrangement joins TRBV27 to TRBJ1-6; 7 bases map to TRBD1. CDR1 is MNHEY and CDR2 is SMNVEV in the germline V gene (reference sequence). V shed 5 bases, J shed 4 bases, and the junction held 2 bases outside the gene matches. The CDR3 is 14 residues long. CDR3: CASSAGQYNSPLHF. DNA of the CDR3: TGTGCCAGCAGTGCGGGACAGTATAATTCACCCCTCCACTTT.

V and J are TRBV3-1 (or the pseudogene TRBV3-2) and TRBJ2-7; a possible D gene is TRBD1 (6 bases). In germline, CDR1 is LGHDT, CDR2 YNNKEL (reference sequence). Trimming removed 4 bases from V and 7 bases from J, with 14 bases in between. The CDR3 has 13 residues. CDR3 DNA: TGTGCCAGCAGCCTCACAGGGACGGGGGAGCAGTACTTC. Translating it yields CASSLTGTGEQYF.

The V gene is TRBV7-9, the J gene TRBJ1-2, with D possibly TRBD1 on 6 matching bases. V lost 5 bases, J lost 6 bases, and 13 bases lay in between. CDR3 length equals 13 residues. The V gene's germline CDR1 is SEHNR and CDR2 FQNEAQ (reference sequence). CDR3 protein: CASSATGRNGYTF. The CDR3 nucleotides are TGTGCCAGCAGCGCTACAGGGAGGAATGGCTACACCTTC.

The V and J genes are TRBV2 and TRBJ2-2, with 8 bases that match TRBD1. V shed 5 bases and J 1 base; nucleotides not matched to a gene: 3. This CDR3 region has 15 residues. Per germline, CDR1 SNHLY and CDR2 FYNNEI. The DNA for the CDR3 is TGTGCCAGCAGTACAGGGGGTGTGAACACCGGGGAGCTGTTTTTT. Encoded protein: CASSTGGVNTGELFF.

The chain links TRBV18 to TRBJ1-4, with D possibly TRBD1 on 6 matching bases. This CDR3 has 15 amino acids. The V and J ends lost 3 bases and 4 bases respectively, with 12 bases between them. Per the germline V gene, CDR1 is KGHSH and CDR2 is LQKENI. As DNA, the CDR3 is TGTGCCAGCTCACCTCGGACAGCCTTTAATGAAAAACTGTTTTTT. Its translation is CASSPRTAFNEKLFF.

The V and J genes are TRBV3-1 (or the pseudogene TRBV3-2) and TRBJ1-2; unclear D gene. The CDR3 sequence is 12 residues long. The germline gives CDR1 LGHDT, CDR2 YNNKEL (reference sequence). V was pared by 3 bases and J by 4 bases, with 6 bases between. The CDR3 loop reads CASSQESYGYTF. CDR3 nucleotide sequence: TGTGCCAGCAGCCAGGAATCCTATGGCTACACCTTC.

This chain connects TRBV5-5 to TRBJ1-2; perhaps TRBD1 as D (6 bases). The V and J ends lost 0 bases and 8 bases respectively, with 14 bases between them. Germline V gives CDR1 SGHKS, CDR2 YYEKEE (reference sequence). This CDR3 is built from 14 residues. CDR3 protein: CASSLAQGLWGYTF. DNA of the CDR3: TGTGCCAGCAGCTTGGCCCAGGGGCTCTGGGGCTACACCTTC.

The chain is built from TRBV5-1 and TRBJ2-7, with D possibly being TRBD1 (5 bases). V was shortened by 4 bases and J by 3 bases, with 11 bases between the two germline ends. Germline V lookup: CDR1 SGHRS, CDR2 YFSETQ. The CDR3 is 13 residues long. The CDR3 here is CASSVKTDYEQYF. The CDR3 DNA follows: TGCGCCAGCAGCGTTAAGACAGACTACGAGCAGTACTTC. Supplemented by reference TRBV5-1 and TRBJ2-7, the full variable domain reads KAGVTQTPRYLIKTRGQQVTLSCSPISGHRSVSWYQQTPGQGLQFLFEYFSETQRNKGNFPGRFSGRQFSNSRSEMNVSTLELGDSALYLCASSVKTDYEQYFGPGTRLTVT.

The chain recombines TRBV3-1 (or the pseudogene TRBV3-2) with TRBJ2-7; 8 nucleotides align to TRBD2. Trimming cost V 1 base and J 7 bases; bases outside gene matches: 12. Germline-derived CDR1 and CDR2 are LGHDT and YNNKEL (reference sequence). This CDR3 region has 16 residues. The CDR3 DNA reads TGTGCCAGCAGCCAAGGTGGCAGCGGGAGAATGGGGGAGCAGTACTTC. It codes for CASSQGGSGRMGEQYF.

The J gene is TRBJ2-1, the V gene TRBV3-1 (or the pseudogene TRBV3-2), with D possibly being TRBD2 (7 bases). The germline V gene has CDR1 LGHDT and CDR2 YNNKEL (reference sequence). Trimming left V 1 base short and J 13 bases short, with 14 bases between. The CDR3 extends over 13 amino acids. The CDR3 region has the DNA TGTGCCAGCAGCCAAGTAAAGGGGGGGGCACAGTTCTTC. Amino acid sequence: CASSQVKGGAQFF.

This clone was detected a few times. The chain has TRBV7-6 and TRBJ2-1, with 14 bases that match TRBD2. Germline V gene sequence: CDR1 SGHVS, CDR2 FNYEAQ. After removal of 5 bases from V and 2 bases from J, the junction contained 2 bases not matched to a gene. CDR3 length: 16 residues. This CDR3 is CASSLGLAGAYNEQFF. The CDR3 DNA reads TGTGCCAGCAGCCTGGGACTAGCGGGAGCCTACAATGAGCAGTTCTTC.

The chain recombines TRBV15 with TRBJ2-7; 7 bases are shared with TRBD1. CDR3 length equals 14 residues. Germline values: CDR1 LNHNV, CDR2 YYDKDF (reference sequence). The trim removed 2 bases at V and 7 bases at J, leaving 8 bases unmatched. The CDR3 protein is CATSRRTGEGEQYF. The CDR3 DNA follows: TGTGCCACCAGCAGACGAACAGGGGAAGGGGAGCAGTACTTC.

The J gene is TRBJ1-3, the V gene TRBV7-2, with D perhaps TRBD1 (6 bases). In germline, CDR1 is SGHTA, CDR2 FQGNSA. The CDR3 is made up of 17 amino acids. Trimming shortened V by 1 base and J by 0 bases, and 13 bases separated the two germline ends. The CDR3 DNA sequence: TGTGCCAGCAGCTTAGATGGGGGCCACCCCTCTGGAAACACCATATATTTT. It specifies CASSLDGGHPSGNTIYF.

The V call is TRBV6-6, the J call TRBJ2-2, with D perhaps assigned TRBD1 or TRBD2 (5 bases each). The CDR3 runs 16 residues. The V gene's germline CDR1 is MNHNY and CDR2 SVGAGI (reference sequence). The ends were cut back, 8 bases at V and 3 bases at J, with 19 bases in the middle. The CDR3 region is CASRRPGTRDTGELFF. The CDR3 DNA follows: TGTGCCAGCCGCCGGCCCGGGACCAGGGACACCGGGGAGCTGTTTTTT.

This chain uses TRBV6-5 with TRBJ2-1; D is undetermined. Between the trimmed V and J ends, which lost 7 bases and 3 bases, there was a span of 7 bases. The CDR3 is made up of 12 amino acids. Germline V gene data show CDR1 as MNHEY and CDR2 as SVGAGI. Here the CDR3 DNA reads TGTGCCAGCATTGGGCTCTACAATGAGCAGTTCTTC. Amino acid sequence: CASIGLYNEQFF.

This clone was counted once. V and J are TRBV27 and TRBJ2-6; no firm D call. The CDR3 is 15 residues long. V was trimmed by 1 base and J by 1 base, leaving 5 bases between them. In germline, CDR1 is MNHEY, CDR2 SMNVEV (reference sequence). In DNA, the CDR3 is TGTGCCAGCAGTTTATTGCCTTCTGGGGCCAACGTCCTGACTTTC. Translating it yields CASSLLPSGANVLTF. Together with reference TRBV27 and TRBJ2-6, the CDR3 gives the full variable domain: EAQVTQNPRYLITVTGKKLTVTCSQNMNHEYMSWYRQDPGLGLRQIYYSMNVEVTDKGDVPEGYKVSRKEKRNFPLILESPSPNQTSLYFCASSLLPSGANVLTFGAGSRLTVL.

The chain uses TRBV6-5 and TRBJ1-3; D might be TRBD1 (5 bases). Per the germline V gene, CDR1 is MNHEY and CDR2 is SVGAGI. This CDR3 is built from 13 residues. Trimming shortened V by 6 bases and J by 8 bases, and 14 bases separated the two germline ends. Here the CDR3 DNA reads TGTGCCAGCAGGGGTGGGACGCGCTACACCATATATTTT. Its translation: CASRGGTRYTIYF.

J is TRBJ2-1 and V is TRBV6-2 or TRBV6-3, with D unresolved. The CDR3 runs 16 residues. The V gene lost 0 bases and the J gene lost 0 bases, with 9 bases spanning the gap. The germline CDR1 and CDR2 sequences are MNHEY and SVGEGT. The CDR3 here is CASSYSDRSSYNEQFF. Written as DNA, the CDR3 is TGTGCCAGCAGTTACTCTGACCGGAGCTCCTACAATGAGCAGTTCTTC.

The V and J genes are TRBV7-8 and TRBJ2-3; D not certain. Trimming pared 4 bases from V and 1 base from J, leaving 12 bases between. The CDR3 totals 15 residues. Germline V lookup: CDR1 SGHVS, CDR2 FQNEAQ. CDR3 sequence reads: CASSSAQAGTDTQYF. The CDR3 bases are TGTGCCAGCAGCTCGGCCCAAGCTGGCACAGATACGCAGTATTTT.

The chain couples TRBV30 to TRBJ2-1, with a tentative D call TRBD2 (6 bases). Trimming stripped 0 bases from V and 2 bases from J, with 8 bases between. The CDR3 extends over 14 amino acids. The germline V gene encodes CDR1 GTSNPN and CDR2 SVGIG (reference sequence). Here the CDR3 DNA reads TGTGCCTGGAGTGTGGGACTGGCCTACAATGAGCAGTTCTTC. Amino acid sequence: CAWSVGLAYNEQFF.

In the case of this clone: The junction does not match germline at one end; this may be a read error. CDR3 residues: CASRLGTLGSETQYF. The CDR3 nucleotides read TGCGCCAGCCGCTTAGGGACACTTGGGTCAGAGACCCAGTACTTC. The chain has TRBV5-1 and TRBJ2-5; tentatively, D is TRBD1 (6 bases). This CDR3 is 15 amino acids long. CDR1 and CDR2 from the germline V gene are SGHRS and YFSETQ.

V is TRBV27 and J is TRBJ1-1; TRBD1 is a possible D gene (5 bases). The CDR3 has 13 amino acids. CDR1 is MNHEY and CDR2 is SMNVEV in the germline V gene (reference sequence). The V and J ends lost 5 bases and 5 bases respectively, with 12 bases between them. Here the CDR3 reads CASSPAGATEAFF. The DNA of the CDR3 is TGTGCCAGCAGTCCGGCCGGGGCGACTGAAGCTTTCTTT.

The chain uses TRBV18 and TRBJ1-1; no clear D gene. Looked up from germline, CDR1 is KGHSH and CDR2 is LQKENI. The CDR3 sequence is 14 residues long. Between the trimmed V and J ends, which lost 0 bases and 1 base, there was a span of 6 bases. DNA for the CDR3: TGTGCCAGCTCACCACCTTCAACGAACACTGAAGCTTTCTTT. It encodes CASSPPSTNTEAFF. The full variable domain, rest sourced from reference TRBV18 and TRBJ1-1, is NAGVMQNPRHLVRRRGQEARLRCSPMKGHSHVYWYRQLPEEGLKFMVYLQKENIIDESGMPKERFSAEFPKEGPSILRIQQVVRGDSAAYFCASSPPSTNTEAFFGQGTRLTVV.

The V call is TRBV20-1, the J call TRBJ1-1; D ambiguous. This CDR3 has 15 residues. The germline gives CDR1 DFQATT, CDR2 SNEGSKA (reference sequence). The V end was cut by 3 bases, the J end by 0 bases, with 14 bases between. DNA for the CDR3: TGCAGTGCTAGTCCCGAGGAGGAGCTGAACACTGAAGCTTTCTTT. It codes for CSASPEEELNTEAFF.

The chain links TRBV30 to TRBJ2-2; D remains unclear. V lost 3 bases and J 6 bases, leaving 8 bases between the germline ends. Germline CDR1 is GTSNPN and CDR2 is SVGIG (reference sequence). The CDR3 runs 12 residues. The CDR3 sequence is CAWSFAAGELFF. DNA of the CDR3: TGTGCCTGGAGCTTCGCGGCCGGGGAGCTGTTTTTT.

The CDR3 region has the DNA TGTGCCTGGAGTTCATACCTCGAACGCAGCTATGGCTACACCTTC. Amino acids: CAWSSYLERSYGYTF. V is TRBV30 and J is TRBJ1-2; D is unclear. From germline, CDR1 is GTSNPN and CDR2 SVGIG (reference sequence). This CDR3 has 15 residues. The V end lost 2 bases, the J end lost 4 bases, and 17 bases lay between the germline ends.